These T cell receptor beta chains were read from a single sample in a study of cytomegalovirus exposure and HLA in healthy donors. The repertoire was sequenced with immunoSEQ multiplex PCR; TCRdb's copy has only in-frame clones and lacks some. Of under 130,000 clones listed, 80% are singletons. The sample comprised PBMCs. These receptors were taken from a man aged 30 to 45 in good health and CMV-seropositive. Both conserved end residues are part of each CDR3. D genes are given only for firm matches. The size of a clone is reported for some rows only, either as once, few or many, or as a class for expanded clones.

V: TRBV5-1
J: TRBJ1-1
D: .
size: .
DNA: TGCGCCAGCGGACCTACAGGGTTCACTGAAGCTTTCTTT
CDR3: CASGPTGFTEAFF

V: TRBV7-2
J: TRBJ2-5
D: TRBD2
size: .
DNA: TGTGCCAGCAGCCCCCAGCGGGGGGGCCGGAGGACCCAGTACTTC
CDR3: CASSPQRGGRRTQYF

V: TRBV18
J: TRBJ1-6
D: .
size: .
DNA: TGTGCCAGCTCACCAAAGGGGAATAATTCACCCCTCCACTTT
CDR3: CASSPKGNNSPLHF

V: TRBV6-5
J: TRBJ1-6
D: .
size: .
DNA: TGTGCCAGCAGTTACAGAGGGTCACCCCTCCACTTT
CDR3: CASSYRGSPLHF

V: TRBV27
J: TRBJ2-5
D: .
size: .
DNA: TGTGCCAGCAGTACCCGACAACAAGAGACCCAGTACTTC
CDR3: CASSTRQQETQYF

V: TRBV5-4
J: TRBJ2-5
D: .
size: .
DNA: TGTGCCAGCAGCTCGAGCTCAGGGTTAGGTCAAGAGACCCAGTACTTC
CDR3: CASSSSSGLGQETQYF

V: TRBV9
J: TRBJ1-6
D: .
size: .
DNA: TGTGCCAGCAGCGTACCAAATTCACCCCTCCACTTT
CDR3: CASSVPNSPLHF

V: TRBV30
J: TRBJ2-7
D: TRBD2
size: .
DNA: TGTGCCTATGGCCAGGGAGGGTACGAGCAGTACTTC
CDR3: CAYGQGGYEQYF

V: TRBV4-2
J: TRBJ1-5
D: .
size: .
DNA: TGTGCCAGCAGCCAACCGGGGGATCAGCCCCAGCATTTT
CDR3: CASSQPGDQPQHF

V: TRBV19
J: TRBJ2-6
D: TRBD1
size: .
DNA: TGTGCCAGCTTGAGGGACAGTAATTCGGTTTCTGGGGCCAACGTCCTGACTTTC
CDR3: CASLRDSNSVSGANVLTF

V: TRBV27
J: TRBJ2-5
D: TRBD2
size: .
DNA: TGTGCCAGCAGTCCGACTAGCGGGTTAGGGACCCAGTACTTC
CDR3: CASSPTSGLGTQYF

V: TRBV7-3
J: TRBJ1-1
D: .
size: .
DNA: TGTGCCAGCAGCTTCGGCGGGAACACTGAAGCTTTCTTT
CDR3: CASSFGGNTEAFF

V: TRBV7-3
J: TRBJ1-1
D: .
size: .
DNA: TGTGCCAGCAGGGCCTTGACAGGAGAAGCTTTCTTT
CDR3: CASRALTGEAFF

V: TRBV19
J: TRBJ1-1
D: .
size: .
DNA: TGTGCCAGTAATATGAGGGAGACTGAAGCTTTCTTT
CDR3: CASNMRETEAFF

V: TRBV19
J: TRBJ1-6
D: .
size: .
DNA: TGTGCCAGTAGTAACAGGAGCTCCTATAATTCACCCCTCCACTTT
CDR3: CASSNRSSYNSPLHF

V: TRBV2
J: TRBJ1-2
D: .
size: few
DNA: TGTGCCAGCAATGGGGGGACTTTGGCTGGTTACACCTTC
CDR3: CASNGGTLAGYTF

V: TRBV7-9
J: TRBJ1-3
D: TRBD1
size: .
DNA: TGTGCCAGCAGCCTGACAGGGACGGGAAACACCATATATTTT
CDR3: CASSLTGTGNTIYF

V: TRBV7-2
J: TRBJ1-2
D: .
size: .
DNA: TGTGCCAGCAGTCCCCAGAGGTATGGCTACACCTTC
CDR3: CASSPQRYGYTF

V: TRBV25-1
J: TRBJ2-5
D: TRBD1
size: .
DNA: TGTGCCAGCAGTCCCTTGGGGACAGGGCCACAAGAGACCCAGTACTTC
CDR3: CASSPLGTGPQETQYF

V: TRBV6-1
J: TRBJ1-1
D: TRBD1
size: .
DNA: TGTGCCAGCAGAGGCCGGGACAGTAACACTGAAGCTTTCTTT
CDR3: CASRGRDSNTEAFF

V: TRBV7-9
J: TRBJ2-7
D: TRBD1
size: .
DNA: TGTGCCAGCAGCTTCGGGACAGGGAACGAGCAGTACTTC
CDR3: CASSFGTGNEQYF

V: TRBV19
J: TRBJ2-3
D: .
size: .
DNA: TGTGCCAGTAGTATTGACGGGGGACGTAGCGATACGCAGTATTTT
CDR3: CASSIDGGRSDTQYF

V: TRBV18
J: TRBJ2-7
D: TRBD1
size: .
DNA: TGTGCCAGCTCACCCCTCGGACAGGGGGCGCACAACGAGCAGTACTTC
CDR3: CASSPLGQGAHNEQYF

V: TRBV15
J: TRBJ2-3
D: TRBD1
size: .
DNA: TGTGCCACCAGCGGAAGACAGGGGCAGACAGATACGCAGTATTTT
CDR3: CATSGRQGQTDTQYF

V: TRBV2
J: TRBJ1-2
D: .
size: few
DNA: TGTGCCAGCAGGATCGACGCTGCGGCGTATGGCTACACCTTC
CDR3: CASRIDAAAYGYTF

V: TRBV15
J: TRBJ1-6
D: .
size: .
DNA: TGTGCCACCAGCAGAGAGGGCAGGGTTAATTCACCCCTCCACTTT
CDR3: CATSREGRVNSPLHF

V: TRBV9
J: TRBJ2-2
D: TRBD1
size: .
DNA: TGTGCCAGCAGCGCGGCCACAGGGGGCGCAACCGGGGAGCTGTTTTTT
CDR3: CASSAATGGATGELFF

V: TRBV27
J: TRBJ2-7
D: .
size: .
DNA: TGTGCCAGCAGTTTAACTACAGGTTACGAGCAGTACTTC
CDR3: CASSLTTGYEQYF

V: TRBV4-2
J: TRBJ1-2
D: .
size: .
DNA: TGTGCCAGCAGCGGAACCGGGGACAAGCCCTATGGCTACACCTTC
CDR3: CASSGTGDKPYGYTF

V: TRBV30
J: TRBJ1-6
D: TRBD1
size: .
DNA: TGTGCCTGGAGTGTCAAGGGGGCCGGTAATTCACCCCTCCACTTT
CDR3: CAWSVKGAGNSPLHF

V: TRBV6-5
J: TRBJ2-1
D: .
size: .
DNA: TGTGCCAGCAGGGGCCAGTCCTCCTACAATGAGCAGTTCTTC
CDR3: CASRGQSSYNEQFF

V: TRBV5-1
J: TRBJ1-1
D: TRBD1
size: .
DNA: TGCGCCAGCAGCGCCGGACAGGTTCGCACTGAAGCTTTCTTT
CDR3: CASSAGQVRTEAFF

V: TRBV4-1
J: TRBJ2-3
D: TRBD1
size: medium-sized
DNA: TGCGCCAGCAGCCAAGAGACAGGGGGACAGACAGATACGCAGTATTTT
CDR3: CASSQETGGQTDTQYF

V: TRBV4-3
J: TRBJ2-1
D: .
size: .
DNA: TGCGCCAGCAGCCAAGACTACGGCAGGGGACACAATGAGCAGTTCTTC
CDR3: CASSQDYGRGHNEQFF

V: TRBV30
J: TRBJ1-1
D: TRBD1
size: .
DNA: TGTGCCTGGAACCCGGGACAGGGGTACACTGAAGCTTTCTTT
CDR3: CAWNPGQGYTEAFF

V: TRBV7-6
J: TRBJ1-4
D: TRBD1
size: few
DNA: TGTGCCAGCAGTCGTAACGCAGGGGGAACTAATGAAAAACTGTTTTTT
CDR3: CASSRNAGGTNEKLFF

V: TRBV6-5
J: TRBJ1-4
D: .
size: .
DNA: TGTGCCAGCAGTTCCTCGAGGGGACTCTCTGAAAAACTGTTTTTT
CDR3: CASSSSRGLSEKLFF

V: TRBV7-3
J: TRBJ2-1
D: TRBD1
size: .
DNA: TGTGCCAGCAGCTTAACGAGGGGGCCATACAATGAGCAGTTCTTC
CDR3: CASSLTRGPYNEQFF

V: TRBV2
J: TRBJ2-3
D: .
size: few
DNA: TGTGCCAGCAGTCCCGGGAGCCCCAAAGATACGCAGTATTTT
CDR3: CASSPGSPKDTQYF

V: TRBV7-3
J: TRBJ1-2
D: TRBD1
size: .
DNA: TGTGCCAGCAGCCTAGACAGGGGGCCCTATGGCTACACCTTC
CDR3: CASSLDRGPYGYTF

V: TRBV7-9
J: TRBJ2-5
D: TRBD2
size: .
DNA: TGTGCCAGCAGCTTAACGGGGGGCCAAGAGACCCAGTACTTC
CDR3: CASSLTGGQETQYF

V: TRBV5-1
J: TRBJ2-3
D: .
size: .
DNA: TGCGCCAGCAGCTTGGCCGGGTCAGGGAGCACAGATACGCAGTATTTT
CDR3: CASSLAGSGSTDTQYF

V: TRBV6-5
J: TRBJ2-1
D: TRBD2
size: .
DNA: TGTGCCAGCAGTTCCCCCCGGGGGGGTCTGAGTGAGCAGTTCTTC
CDR3: CASSSPRGGLSEQFF

V: TRBV7-9
J: TRBJ2-1
D: .
size: .
DNA: TGTGCCAGCAGCTTTGAGAGGTACAATGAGCAGTTCTTC
CDR3: CASSFERYNEQFF

V: TRBV6-5
J: TRBJ1-1
D: .
size: .
DNA: TGTGCCAGCAGTTACCAGGGTTGGAGCACTGAAGCTTTCTTT
CDR3: CASSYQGWSTEAFF

V: TRBV4-2
J: TRBJ2-4
D: .
size: once
DNA: TGTGCCAGCAGCCAAGATATTATAGCAAACATTCAGTACTTC
CDR3: CASSQDIIANIQYF

V: TRBV28
J: TRBJ2-3
D: .
size: .
DNA: TGTGCCAGCATAGGAGCGGGCCTATTCACAGATACGCAGTATTTT
CDR3: CASIGAGLFTDTQYF

V: TRBV7-9
J: TRBJ2-7
D: .
size: once
DNA: TGTGCCAGCAGCCGCGGACAGAGATCCTACGAGCAGTACTTC
CDR3: CASSRGQRSYEQYF

V: TRBV9
J: TRBJ2-2
D: .
size: .
DNA: TGTGCCAGCAGCGTAGTAGCCGGGGAGCTGTTTTTT
CDR3: CASSVVAGELFF

V: TRBV9
J: TRBJ1-1
D: .
size: once
DNA: TGTGCCAGCAGCGTAACGGACATAAGGAACACTGAAGCTTTCTTT
CDR3: CASSVTDIRNTEAFF

V: TRBV16
J: TRBJ2-1
D: .
size: .
DNA: TGTGCCAGCAGCCAATCAGGAGGGAACGATGAGCAGTTCTTC
CDR3: CASSQSGGNDEQFF

V: TRBV7-3
J: TRBJ1-2
D: TRBD1
size: .
DNA: TGTGCCAGCAGCTTAACGGGCACAGGGGACTATGGCTACACCTTC
CDR3: CASSLTGTGDYGYTF

V: TRBV6-5
J: TRBJ2-5
D: TRBD2
size: .
DNA: TGTGCCAGCAGTTACTCTGCCTTGACTAGCGGGGGAAAGCAGTACTTC
CDR3: CASSYSALTSGGKQYF

V: TRBV6-6
J: TRBJ1-1
D: .
size: .
DNA: TGTGCCAGCAGTTATAGGAACACTGAAGCTTTCTTT
CDR3: CASSYRNTEAFF

V: TRBV6-1
J: TRBJ2-7
D: TRBD1
size: .
DNA: TGTGCCAGCAGTCAAGGGGGCGGCTACGAGCAGTACTTC
CDR3: CASSQGGGYEQYF

V: TRBV4-1
J: TRBJ2-5
D: TRBD1
size: .
DNA: TGCGCCAGCAGCCGGACAGGGGCTTTGGAGACCCAGTACTTC
CDR3: CASSRTGALETQYF

V: TRBV4-1
J: TRBJ2-5
D: TRBD2
size: .
DNA: TGCGCCAGCAGCGTCGAGCGGGGGGGTGAGACCCAGTACTTC
CDR3: CASSVERGGETQYF

V: TRBV27
J: TRBJ2-7
D: TRBD1
size: .
DNA: TGTGCCAGCAGGGTACAGGGACAGACCTACGAGCAGTACTTC
CDR3: CASRVQGQTYEQYF

V: TRBV6-4
J: TRBJ2-2
D: .
size: .
DNA: TGTGCCAGCAATCAACGGGGGGCCGGGAACACCGGGGAGCTGTTTTTT
CDR3: CASNQRGAGNTGELFF